This entry concerns a single TCR beta chain. This entry belongs to a study of control samples from healthy donors and cancer patients. Profiling relied on immunoSEQ multiplex PCR, and the TCRdb table lists in-frame clones only, not all of them. Here the sample spans about 170,000 clones, around 88% being singletons. This CDR3 comprises 14 residues. Germline CDR1 LNHNV, CDR2 YYDKDF (reference sequence). Trimming shortened V by 9 bases and J by 2 bases, and 13 bases separated the two germline ends. The clonotype comes from a woman aged 30 to 39 in good health. The chain couples TRBV15 to TRBJ2-2; D is tentatively TRBD1 or TRBD2 (5 bases each). The material sequenced was blood. The CDR3 DNA reads TGTGCCACAACCGGGACCACCAACACCGGGGAGCTGTTTTTT. Its protein is CATTGTTNTGELFF.